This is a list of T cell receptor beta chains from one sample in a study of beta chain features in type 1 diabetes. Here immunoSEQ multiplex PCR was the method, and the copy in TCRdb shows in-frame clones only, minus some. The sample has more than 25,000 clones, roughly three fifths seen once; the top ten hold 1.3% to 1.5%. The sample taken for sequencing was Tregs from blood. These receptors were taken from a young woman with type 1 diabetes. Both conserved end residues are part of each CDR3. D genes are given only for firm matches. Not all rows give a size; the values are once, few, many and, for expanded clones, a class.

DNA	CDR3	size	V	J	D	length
TGTGCCAGCGGATGGGACTCCGGAAACACCATATATTTT	CASGWDSGNTIYF	.	TRBV28	TRBJ1-3	.	13
TGTGCCAGCAGCCCGGGGACAGGGCGGGATCAGCCCCAGCATTTT	CASSPGTGRDQPQHF	.	TRBV7-2	TRBJ1-5	TRBD1	15
TGTGCCACTAAGAGGGGACAGGGATGGGGGCACGCTGGCTACACCTTC	CATKRGQGWGHAGYTF	.	TRBV19	TRBJ1-2	TRBD1	16
TGTGCCAGCAGCCCCCGGGACAGGACCTACGAGCAGTACTTC	CASSPRDRTYEQYF	.	TRBV21-1	TRBJ2-7	.	14
TGCAGCGTTGTGCAGGGGACAGATACGCAGTATTTT	CSVVQGTDTQYF	.	TRBV29-1	TRBJ2-3	.	12
TGTGCCAGCAGTTTAATCGGGGTGAGTCAGCCCCAGCATTTT	CASSLIGVSQPQHF	few	TRBV28	TRBJ1-5	.	14
TGTGCCAGCTCACCGGGAGCTCTTCTCAATGAGCAGTTCTTC	CASSPGALLNEQFF	few	TRBV18	TRBJ2-1	.	14
TGTGCCAGCAGTGGACTAGCGGGAGGATTTAATAGAGATACGCAGTATTTT	CASSGLAGGFNRDTQYF	.	TRBV6-1	TRBJ2-3	TRBD2	17
TGTGCCAGCAGCTTAGGGCACTCTGGGGCCAACGTCCTGACTTTC	CASSLGHSGANVLTF	.	TRBV7-6	TRBJ2-6	.	15
TGTGCCAGCAACGCTAGAGGGCACACCGGGGAGCTGTTTTTT	CASNARGHTGELFF	.	TRBV25-1	TRBJ2-2	.	14
TGCAGCGTGTCAAAGATACAGGGTGAGGCGCAGTATTTT	CSVSKIQGEAQYF	.	TRBV29-1	TRBJ2-3	.	13
TGTGCCACCAGCAGAGATGGTCCAGGGCTCGGCGGGGAGCTGTTTTTT	CATSRDGPGLGGELFF	.	TRBV15	TRBJ2-2	.	16
TGTGCCAGCAGTGAGCGGGATACGCAGTATTTT	CASSERDTQYF	.	TRBV6-1	TRBJ2-3	.	11
TGTGCCAGCAGCACCAGCGCGAGAGTCTCCTACGAGCAGTACTTC	CASSTSARVSYEQYF	.	TRBV28	TRBJ2-7	.	15
TGTGCCAGCTCACTCGGACAGCAACGCGGATATCAGCCCCAGCATTTT	CASSLGQQRGYQPQHF	.	TRBV18	TRBJ1-5	.	16
TGTGCCAGCAATGATAGACTAGCGGGAGCGCATGAGCAGTTCTTC	CASNDRLAGAHEQFF	.	TRBV7-9	TRBJ2-1	TRBD2	15
TGCGCCAGCAGCCAAGACGGGGGGCGAGTGGGGAACACTGAAGCTTTCTTT	CASSQDGGRVGNTEAFF	once	TRBV4-3	TRBJ1-1	.	17
TGCGCCAGCAGCTTCCAAGGGACAGGGGAAAAACTGTTTTTT	CASSFQGTGEKLFF	once	TRBV5-1	TRBJ1-4	TRBD1	14
TGCGCCAGCAGCCACCACGGGACAGCCGGTGAGCAGTTCTTC	CASSHHGTAGEQFF	once	TRBV4-1	TRBJ2-1	TRBD1	14
TGCAGCGTTGAAGCACTGGGGGCAGAGACCCAGTACTTC	CSVEALGAETQYF	few	TRBV29-1	TRBJ2-5	.	13
TGTGCCAGCAGCCCCCTGACTAGCTTAAGGAATGAGCAGTTCTTC	CASSPLTSLRNEQFF	few	TRBV11-2	TRBJ2-1	TRBD2	15
TGTGCCAGCAGCAGACAGAATAATGAAAAACTGTTTTTT	CASSRQNNEKLFF	few	TRBV7-2	TRBJ1-4	.	13
TGCGCCAGCAGAGAAAATAGCGGGGGCCAAGAGACCCAGTACTTC	CASRENSGGQETQYF	few	TRBV5-1	TRBJ2-5	TRBD2	15
TGTGCCAGCAGCGTTCCGGGAGCCAAAAACATTCAGTACTTC	CASSVPGAKNIQYF	.	TRBV9	TRBJ2-4	.	14
TGTGCCAGCAGCCTCTCCCGACTAGCGGGAGACCCGGATACGCAGTATTTT	CASSLSRLAGDPDTQYF	few	TRBV11-3	TRBJ2-3	TRBD2	17
TGTGCCAGCAGTTCCCCGACAGGGAACTATGGCTACACCTTC	CASSSPTGNYGYTF	.	TRBV6-5	TRBJ1-2	TRBD1	14
TGCGCCAGCAGCGTGGGACAGGGCCTGAATGGCTACACCTTC	CASSVGQGLNGYTF	.	TRBV5-1	TRBJ1-2	TRBD1	14
TGTGCCAGCAGGCCAACAGGGGGCTTTGGTGAAGCTTTCTTT	CASRPTGGFGEAFF	.	TRBV28	TRBJ1-1	TRBD1	14
TGTGCCTGGAGTCAGCTAGCGGGGACAGATACGCAGTATTTT	CAWSQLAGTDTQYF	.	TRBV30	TRBJ2-3	TRBD2	14
TGTGCCAGCAGCTCGACCCCAGGGATCGCCGGCTACACCTTC	CASSSTPGIAGYTF	.	TRBV7-2	TRBJ1-2	.	14
TGTGCCTGGAGTGACAGCGGGCAGGATGGCTACACCTTC	CAWSDSGQDGYTF	.	TRBV30	TRBJ1-2	.	13
TGTGCCAGCAGCTTAAATCCGCTATACAATGAGCAGTTCTTC	CASSLNPLYNEQFF	.	TRBV7-8	TRBJ2-1	.	14
TGCAGTGCCCGGGCCGGGGGCGAGCAGTACTTC	CSARAGGEQYF	once	TRBV20-1	TRBJ2-7	.	11
TGCGCCAGCAGCTTTTGGAAACGGGTAGGCGGAAGTAGCAGCTACACCTTC	CASSFWKRVGGSSSYTF	.	TRBV5-1	TRBJ1-2	.	17
TGTGCCAGCCGGGAGACGAATTCCAATCAGCCCCAGCATTTT	CASRETNSNQPQHF	few	TRBV7-2	TRBJ1-5	.	14
TGTGCCACCAATCTAGAGGGCAGCACAGATACGCAGTATTTT	CATNLEGSTDTQYF	.	TRBV2	TRBJ2-3	.	14
TGTGCCAGCAGAATGCCCACTAGCGGGAGCACCGGGGAGCTGTTTTTT	CASRMPTSGSTGELFF	few	TRBV7-2	TRBJ2-2	TRBD2	16
TGTGCCAGCAGCGTATCAGGACTTTTCACAGATACGCAGTATTTT	CASSVSGLFTDTQYF	.	TRBV9	TRBJ2-3	.	15
TGTGCCAGCAGCCAATATTCCTCCGGGAACACTGAAGCTTTCTTT	CASSQYSSGNTEAFF	few	TRBV16	TRBJ1-1	.	15
TGTGCCAGCAGCGTAGACGGGGGCACAGATACGCAGTATTTT	CASSVDGGTDTQYF	few	TRBV9	TRBJ2-3	.	14
TGTGCCAGCAGTTCTTTTTCAACCGATCCAGGGGGCTACACCTTC	CASSSFSTDPGGYTF	.	TRBV6-6	TRBJ1-2	.	15
TGTGCCAGCAGCCGCACTTCAGCGGGAGGCTCAAATGAGCAGTTCTTC	CASSRTSAGGSNEQFF	.	TRBV27	TRBJ2-1	TRBD2	16
TGTGCCAGCAGTTTTACGGCGGGAGCTTCCGGGGAGCTGTTTTTT	CASSFTAGASGELFF	few	TRBV14	TRBJ2-2	TRBD2	15
TGCGCCAGCCTACCCATCAGCGGGGGGATTTACAATGAGCAGTTCTTC	CASLPISGGIYNEQFF	.	TRBV5-1	TRBJ2-1	TRBD2	16
TGCGCCAGCAGCTACAGGGGCGCAGATACGCAGTATTTT	CASSYRGADTQYF	.	TRBV5-1	TRBJ2-3	TRBD1	13
TGTGCCAGTAGCTATACCCAGACAGGGGGTCAGCCCCAGCATTTT	CASSYTQTGGQPQHF	few	TRBV19	TRBJ1-5	TRBD1	15
TGTGCCAGCTCACCACCAGCGAGGTATAACTATGGCTACACCTTC	CASSPPARYNYGYTF	once	TRBV18	TRBJ1-2	.	15
TGTGCCAGCAGCTCGGGACATTTGAACACCGGGGAGCTGTTTTTT	CASSSGHLNTGELFF	.	TRBV5-8	TRBJ2-2	.	15
TGTGCCAGCACGTCTAGCGCTTACAATGAGCAGTTCTTC	CASTSSAYNEQFF	.	TRBV2	TRBJ2-1	.	13
TGCGCCAGCAGTGAGCTTACAGGGGGGTTGAGTGAGCAGTTCTTC	CASSELTGGLSEQFF	.	TRBV10-1	TRBJ2-1	TRBD1	15